The 22 T cell receptor beta chains in this list originate from one sample, sequenced in a study of CD8+ T cells in alopecia areata. cDNA prepared by RNA extraction and subsequent reverse transcription served as the template for sequencing. Sequenced by immunoSEQ multiplex PCR; TCRdb stores in-frame clones only, minus some. The sample yields approximately 99,000 clones, 50% to 60% seen once. Specimen: NKG2D-low CD8+ T cells sorted from blood. The source of these receptors is a human donor with alopecia areata.

The chain combines TRBV28 with TRBJ2-7; D is perhaps TRBD1 or TRBD2 (5 bases each). Trimming took 3 bases from V and 11 from J, leaving 14 bases between them. This CDR3 has 12 amino acids. Germline V gene lookup returns CDR1 MDHEN and CDR2 SYDVKM. The CDR3 reads CASSLGRGTKYF. DNA for the CDR3: TGTGCCAGCAGTTTGGGGCGAGGGACGAAGTACTTC.

The chain combines TRBV9 with TRBJ2-7, with D possibly TRBD2 on 6 matching bases. Trimming pared 0 bases from V and 5 bases from J, leaving 15 bases between. Germline V gene sequence: CDR1 SGDLS, CDR2 YYNGEE. This CDR3 has 15 amino acids. The DNA for the CDR3 is TGTGCCAGCAGCGTAGTGGTACTAGCTCGCGACGAGCAGTACTTC. Protein product: CASSVVVLARDEQYF.

This chain connects TRBV28 to TRBJ2-4; D not certain. Trimming pared 5 bases from V and 1 base from J, leaving 6 bases between. This CDR3 is 13 amino acids long. From germline, CDR1 is MDHEN and CDR2 SYDVKM. The CDR3 loop reads CASSPRAKNIQYF. CDR3 DNA: TGTGCCAGCAGTCCAAGGGCCAAAAACATTCAGTACTTC.

V gene TRBV15 combines with J gene TRBJ1-1; 7 bases are shared with TRBD1. The ends lost 4 bases at V and 0 bases at J; junction bases unmatched: 5. The V gene's germline CDR1 is LNHNV and CDR2 YYDKDF (reference sequence). This CDR3 is built from 15 residues. The CDR3 DNA follows: TGTGCCACCAGCACTACAACAGGGGTGAACACTGAAGCTTTCTTT. This translates into CATSTTTGVNTEAFF.

This clone was counted between two and nine times. The V and J genes are TRBV4-1 and TRBJ2-2; a weak D match, TRBD2 (6 bases). The CDR3 consists of 18 residues. V lost 4 bases and J lost 2, with 20 bases in between. Germline lookup yields CDR1 MGHRA and CDR2 YSYEKL. The CDR3 region is CASSPTRGGRANTGELFF. The DNA for the CDR3 is TGCGCCAGCAGCCCCACCCGGGGAGGCAGGGCCAACACCGGGGAGCTGTTTTTT.

The chain joins TRBV4-1 to TRBJ2-1; D not resolved. Per the germline V gene, CDR1 is MGHRA and CDR2 is YSYEKL. V was cut by 1 base and J by 4 bases, with 11 bases left in between. There are 15 residues in the CDR3. CDR3 bases: TGCGCCAGCAGCCAAGTTGCCGGAACATACAATGAGCAGTTCTTC. This sequence encodes CASSQVAGTYNEQFF.

J is TRBJ2-7 and V is TRBV23-1; D could derive from TRBD1 or TRBD2 (6 bases each). TRBV23-1 belongs to the ORF category, with a function that is uncertain. The length of the CDR3 is 14 residues. V was clipped by 6 bases and J by 0 bases, with 12 bases between them. The CDR3 sequence: CASRGGPSSYEQYF. The CDR3 coding sequence is TGCGCCAGCAGGGGGGGCCCATCCTCCTACGAGCAGTACTTC.

The V call is TRBV27, the J call TRBJ2-5, with TRBD2 matching over 7 bases. Germline V gene lookup returns CDR1 MNHEY and CDR2 SMNVEV (reference sequence). The CDR3 consists of 11 residues. The J segment lost 7 bases and the V segment lost 11 bases, leaving 7 bases of the junction unmatched. CDR3 protein: CAAGGVWTQYF. The DNA for the CDR3 is TGTGCCGCTGGGGGGGTGTGGACCCAGTACTTC.

This clone was picked up one time. The same CDR3 also results from other DNA sequences found in this sample. The rearrangement uses TRBV9 and TRBJ2-3; D remains unclear. Germline CDR1 is SGDLS and CDR2 is YYNGEE. V was trimmed by 0 bases and J by 3 bases, leaving 2 bases between them. This CDR3 region has 12 residues. CDR3 protein: CASSVVTDTQYF. CDR3 nucleotide sequence: TGTGCCAGCAGCGTAGTTACAGATACGCAGTATTTT.

The chain links TRBV29-1 to TRBJ1-1; a possible D gene is TRBD1 (5 bases). Trimming took off 1 base at V and 6 bases at J, with 21 bases between the two ends. Germline V lookup: CDR1 SQVTM, CDR2 ANQGSEA. The CDR3 runs to 16 residues. The CDR3 bases are TGCAGCGTTGAAGGTGGTCAGGGACTCGTGACGGCTGAAGCTTTCTTT. Translating it yields CSVEGGQGLVTAEAFF.

The table lists this clone with a count of one. This sequence joins TRBV6-1 and TRBJ1-5; 8 bases are a match to TRBD1. The CDR3 loop spans 15 amino acids. The V segment lost 0 bases and the J segment 7 bases; nucleotides outside the gene matches: 5. Germline V CDR1 and CDR2: MNHNS, SASEGT. CDR3 loop: CASSEADRGRQPQHF. The CDR3 nucleotides are TGTGCCAGCAGTGAAGCTGACAGGGGCCGGCAGCCCCAGCATTTT.

The V call is TRBV27, the J call TRBJ1-2; 9 bases agree with TRBD1. This CDR3 comprises 14 residues. CDR1 MNHEY and CDR2 SMNVEV come from the germline V gene (reference sequence). V was pared by 6 bases and J by 5 bases, with 7 bases of the junction left unmatched. In DNA form, the CDR3 reads TGTGCCAGCAGGGCCGGGACAGGGAAGTATGGCTACACCTTC. It yields the protein CASRAGTGKYGYTF.

The V call is TRBV5-5, the J call TRBJ2-5; the match to TRBD2 covers 7 bases. This CDR3 has 15 residues. The V gene's germline CDR1 is SGHKS and CDR2 YYEKEE (reference sequence). V shed 4 bases, J shed 4 bases, and the junction held 10 bases outside the gene matches. Here the CDR3 reads CASSTDGRFRETQYF. DNA of the CDR3: TGTGCCAGCAGCACGGACGGGAGGTTTCGAGAGACCCAGTACTTC.

V and J are TRBV13 and TRBJ2-2; 10 nucleotides line up with TRBD1. The CDR3 has 15 residues. Per the germline V gene, CDR1 is PRHDT and CDR2 is FYEKMQ (reference sequence). Losses at the gene ends were 7 bases for V and 6 bases for J; bases not matched to a gene: 8. This chain's CDR3 is CASTNRDRGSGELFF. DNA for the CDR3: TGTGCCAGCACTAACCGGGACAGGGGTTCCGGGGAGCTGTTTTTT.

The V gene is TRBV19, the J gene TRBJ2-1; 8 nucleotides align to TRBD1. The trim removed 2 bases at V and 2 bases at J, leaving 14 bases unmatched. Germline V gene sequence: CDR1 LNHDA, CDR2 SQIVND (reference sequence). CDR3 length: 19 residues. CDR3 nucleotide sequence: TGTGCCAGTAGTATATCGGGCAGGGGGCGATTAGGTGCCTACAATGAGCAGTTCTTC. This codes for CASSISGRGRLGAYNEQFF.

The rearrangement uses TRBV15 and TRBJ2-1; D may be TRBD2 (6 bases). Between the trimmed V and J ends, which lost 0 bases and 4 bases, there was a span of 13 bases. Looked up from germline, CDR1 is LNHNV and CDR2 is YYDKDF (reference sequence). The CDR3 covers 16 residues. For the CDR3, the DNA is TGTGCCACCAGCAGAGAGTTGCGGGAAGATTACAATGAGCAGTTCTTC. Amino acids: CATSRELREDYNEQFF.

The chain joins TRBV7-9 to TRBJ2-5; D remains unclear. Germline V gene sequence: CDR1 SEHNR, CDR2 FQNEAQ (reference sequence). The length of the CDR3 is 13 residues. V gave up 2 bases and J gave up 3 bases, with 7 bases separating them. The CDR3 sequence is CASSLSEEETQYF. In nucleotides, the CDR3 is TGTGCCAGCAGCTTAAGCGAGGAAGAGACCCAGTACTTC.

The rearrangement uses TRBV29-1 and TRBJ2-1, with D tentatively TRBD1 (6 bases). Trimming shortened V by 7 bases and J by 4 bases, and 20 bases separated the two germline ends. This CDR3 has 15 amino acids. Per germline, CDR1 SQVTM and CDR2 ANQGSEA. This chain's CDR3 is CSAQGTSVRYNEQFF. CDR3 in DNA: TGCAGCGCACAGGGTACTTCGGTGAGGTACAATGAGCAGTTCTTC.

The chain couples TRBV29-1 to TRBJ2-5; D uncertain. The CDR3 is 12 amino acids. Germline values: CDR1 SQVTM, CDR2 ANQGSEA. The V end was cut by 8 bases, the J end by 7 bases, with 17 bases between. CDR3 region: CSSENRTGTQYF. The CDR3 DNA is TGCAGCTCGGAGAACCGAACGGGGACCCAGTACTTC.

This chain links TRBV10-2 with TRBJ2-7, with 9 bases identical to TRBD2. The CDR3 has 11 residues. The trim removed 8 bases at V and 4 bases at J, leaving 0 bases unmatched. The germline gives CDR1 WSHSY, CDR2 SAAADI. For the CDR3, the DNA is TGCGCCAGCCTAGCGGGGTACGAGCAGTACTTC. Its protein is CASLAGYEQYF.

V gene TRBV29-1 combines with J gene TRBJ2-5, with 11 bases identical to TRBD2. CDR3 length: 20 amino acids. Germline-derived CDR1 and CDR2 are SQVTM and ANQGSEA. The trim removed 5 bases at V and 3 bases at J, leaving 23 bases unmatched. The CDR3, as DNA: TGCAGCGTTTCGGCTCTTTTGGTCCTGGGTCAACTAGCGGGAGAAGAGACCCAGTACTTC. Its translation: CSVSALLVLGQLAGEETQYF.

J is TRBJ2-7 and V is TRBV30; 8 nucleotides align to TRBD1. V lost 5 bases and J lost 6; bases outside the gene matches: 24. In germline, CDR1 is GTSNPN, CDR2 SVGIG (reference sequence). This CDR3 has 18 amino acids. The CDR3 loop reads CAWQHTGTGRSPKAEQYF. CDR3 nucleotide sequence: TGTGCCTGGCAACATACCGGGACAGGAAGGTCCCCTAAAGCCGAGCAGTACTTC. The full variable domain, in which reference TRBV30 and TRBJ2-7 provide the parts outside the CDR3, is SQTIHQWPATLVQPVGSPLSLECTVEGTSNPNLYWYRQAAGRGLQLLFYSVGIGQISSEVPQNLSASRPQDRQFILSSKKLLLSDSGFYLCAWQHTGTGRSPKAEQYFGPGTRLTVT.